This is a list of T cell receptor beta chains from one sample in a study of Ad26.COV2.S vaccination and SARS-CoV-2 variants. The table came from immunoSEQ multiplex PCR; TCRdb's copy has only in-frame clones and leaves some out. The sample lists roughly 40,000 clones; around 83% were seen once. This specimen was peripheral blood, taken after recovery from COVID-19. The receptors shown here come from a human donor who had recovered from COVID-19. The CDR3 runs from the conserved cysteine through the conserved F or W. The order of the fields is J gene, D gene, clone size, V gene, CDR3 DNA, CDR3 protein. A D gene is named only where the DNA matches it firmly. Size is omitted from some rows. Given values are once, few, many or a class for expanded clones.

TRBJ1-5 | TRBD1 | . | TRBV7-9 | TGTGCCAGCAGCCAGGGACAGGGGAACAATCAGCCCCAGCATTTT | CASSQGQGNNQPQHF
TRBJ1-1 | . | . | TRBV5-8 | TGTGCCAGCTATTTGGTGGTCGGCACTGAAGCTTTCTTT | CASYLVVGTEAFF
TRBJ1-1 | . | once | TRBV4-2 | TGTGCCAGCACCGTACGTCGGGCATATAACACTGAAGCTTTCTTT | CASTVRRAYNTEAFF
TRBJ2-1 | . | . | TRBV6-5 | TGTGCCAGCAGCCAGACAGTATACAATGAGCAGTTCTTC | CASSQTVYNEQFF
TRBJ2-1 | . | . | TRBV3-1/TRBV3-2 | TGTGCCAGCAGCCGAGCAGGTTCCCATGAGCAGTTCTTC | CASSRAGSHEQFF
TRBJ2-3 | . | . | TRBV24-1 | TGTGCCACCAGTGCGCATAGCACAGATACGCAGTATTTT | CATSAHSTDTQYF
TRBJ2-7 | TRBD1 | . | TRBV27 | TGTGCCAGCAGGACAGGGAGCTCCTACGAGCAGTACTTC | CASRTGSSYEQYF
TRBJ2-7 | . | . | TRBV19 | TGTGCCAGTACCCCTCATGTTTCCTCCTACGAGCAGTACTTC | CASTPHVSSYEQYF
TRBJ1-2 | . | . | TRBV7-2 | TGTGCCAGCAGCTCTCTTTCGAGGACCAGGGGTGGCTACACCTTC | CASSSLSRTRGGYTF
TRBJ1-5 | TRBD1 | . | TRBV2 | TGTGCCAGCCGGGAAGGGGGCCGGAGCAATCAGCCCCAGCATTTT | CASREGGRSNQPQHF
TRBJ2-5 | . | . | TRBV9 | TGTGCCAGCAGCGTGGGGGGTTACCAAGAGACCCAGTACTTC | CASSVGGYQETQYF
TRBJ1-1 | . | . | TRBV6-5 | TGTGCCAGCAGTTATTCCTATTCGGGGGACACTGAAGCTTTCTTT | CASSYSYSGDTEAFF
TRBJ2-6 | . | . | TRBV2 | TGTGCCAGCAGTATGGGAGCCTCTGGGGCCAACGTCCTGACTTTC | CASSMGASGANVLTF
TRBJ1-1 | TRBD1 | . | TRBV29-1 | TGCAGCGTTGAAGATCGAACTTCAGGGGGGGCTGAAGCTTTCTTT | CSVEDRTSGGAEAFF
TRBJ1-1 | . | once | TRBV24-1 | TGTGCCACCAGTGATACTGGGGCGAGCACTGAAGCTTTCTTT | CATSDTGASTEAFF
TRBJ1-1 | . | medium-sized | TRBV10-3 | TGTGCCATCAGTGAGAAAAACACTGAAGCTTTCTTT | CAISEKNTEAFF
TRBJ2-1 | TRBD1 | . | TRBV6-5 | TGTGCCAGCAGTTACAGGTTGTCAGGGGGCTACAATGAGCAGTTCTTC | CASSYRLSGGYNEQFF
TRBJ1-3 | . | . | TRBV15 | TGTGCCACCAGCAGAGGCCGGCAGGGCGGAAACACCATATATTTT | CATSRGRQGGNTIYF
TRBJ2-2 | TRBD1 | . | TRBV6-4 | TGTGCCAGCAGCGACAGGGGGCAAACCGGGGAGCTGTTTTTT | CASSDRGQTGELFF
TRBJ2-1 | . | . | TRBV28 | TGTGCCAGCGTGGGTAATGGACCGGGCTCCTACAATGAGCAGTTCTTC | CASVGNGPGSYNEQFF